These 3 T cell receptor beta chains share one sample of origin, sequenced in a study of T cell repertoires in cytomegalovirus infection. MiXCR, applied by TCRdb to the reads, yields one record per CDR3 protein. The sample consists of about 500,000 distinct CDR3 sequences, 33% of them appearing once. For these receptors, no antigen is known. Sample: cultured PBMCs, taken from culture after CMV antigen stimulation. All receptors come from a human donor in good health (CMV status not recorded). Some clones in this sample may be carry-over from other donors' samples.

The chain joins TRBV5-1 to TRBJ2-7; D might be TRBD1 or TRBD2, each matching 6 bases. There are 16 residues in the CDR3. With 4 bases removed from V and 7 bases from J, the gap between germline ends came to 24 bases. The germline V gene has CDR1 SGHRS and CDR2 YFSETQ. As DNA, the CDR3 is TGCGCCAGCAGCCTAGTCGGGACTCCTGGAACAGGGGAGCAGTACGTC. This sequence encodes CASSLVGTPGTGEQYV.

This clonotype was counted a few times. J is TRBJ2-1 and V is TRBV3-1; the D is unclear. V was cut by 0 bases and J by 7 bases, with 10 bases left in between. This CDR3 contains 14 residues. CDR1 LGHDT and CDR2 YNNKEL come from the germline V gene (reference sequence). The CDR3 nucleotides are TGTGCCAGCAGCCAAGACACCCGATCTAATGAGCAGTTCTTC. This translates into CASSQDTRSNEQFF.

The chain is built from TRBV19 and TRBJ2-3, with D tentatively TRBD1 or TRBD2 (5 bases each). Trimming removed 7 bases at V and 0 bases at J, with 23 bases between. The CDR3 runs 18 residues. Germline lookup yields CDR1 LNHDA and CDR2 SQIVND (reference sequence). CDR3 loop: CASTLTHYGGSSTDTQYF. The CDR3 DNA follows: TGTGCCAGTACCCTTACCCACTATGGGGGTTCTAGCACAGATACGCAGTATTTT.